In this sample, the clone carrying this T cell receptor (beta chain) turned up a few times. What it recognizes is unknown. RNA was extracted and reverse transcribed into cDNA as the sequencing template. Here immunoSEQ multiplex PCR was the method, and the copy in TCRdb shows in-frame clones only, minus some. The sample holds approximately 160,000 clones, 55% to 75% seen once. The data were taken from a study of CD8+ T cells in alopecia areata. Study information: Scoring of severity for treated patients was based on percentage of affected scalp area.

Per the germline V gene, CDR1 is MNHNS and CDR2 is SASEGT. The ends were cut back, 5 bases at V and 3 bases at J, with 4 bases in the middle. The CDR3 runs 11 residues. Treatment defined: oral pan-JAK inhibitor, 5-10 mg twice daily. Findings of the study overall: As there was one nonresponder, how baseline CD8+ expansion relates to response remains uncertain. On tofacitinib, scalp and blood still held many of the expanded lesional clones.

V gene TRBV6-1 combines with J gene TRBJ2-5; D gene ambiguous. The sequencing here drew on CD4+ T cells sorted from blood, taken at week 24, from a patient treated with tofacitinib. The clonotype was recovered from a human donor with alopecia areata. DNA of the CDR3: TGTGCCAGCAGTATGGAAGAGACCCAGTACTTC. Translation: CASSMEETQYF.